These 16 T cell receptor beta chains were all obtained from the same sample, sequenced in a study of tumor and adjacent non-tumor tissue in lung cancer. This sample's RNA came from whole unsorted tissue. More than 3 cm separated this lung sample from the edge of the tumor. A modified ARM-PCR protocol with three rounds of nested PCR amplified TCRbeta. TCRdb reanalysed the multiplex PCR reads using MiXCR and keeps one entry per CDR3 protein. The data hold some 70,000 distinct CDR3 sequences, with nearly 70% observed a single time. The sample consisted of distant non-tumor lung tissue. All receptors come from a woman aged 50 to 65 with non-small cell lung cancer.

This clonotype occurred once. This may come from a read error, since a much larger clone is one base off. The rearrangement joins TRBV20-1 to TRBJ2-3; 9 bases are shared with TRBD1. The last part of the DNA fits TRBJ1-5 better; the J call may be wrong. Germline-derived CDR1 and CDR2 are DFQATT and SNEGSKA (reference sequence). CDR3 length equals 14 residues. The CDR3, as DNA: TGCAGTGCCTACAGGGGGCTAGGAACAGATACGCAGCATTTT. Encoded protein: CSAYRGLGTDTQHF.

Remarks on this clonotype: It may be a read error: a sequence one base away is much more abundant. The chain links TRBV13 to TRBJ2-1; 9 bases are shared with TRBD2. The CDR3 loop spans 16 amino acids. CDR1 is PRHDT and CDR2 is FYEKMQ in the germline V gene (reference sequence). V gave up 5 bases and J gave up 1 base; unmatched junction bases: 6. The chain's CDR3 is CASSISGRVSYNEQFF. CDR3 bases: TGTGCCAGCAGCATTAGCGGGAGAGTTTCCTACAATGAGCAGTTCTTC. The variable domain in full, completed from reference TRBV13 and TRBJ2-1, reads AAGVIQSPRHLIKEKRETATLKCYPIPRHDTVYWYQQGPGQDPQFLISFYEKMQSDKGSIPDRFSAQQFSDYHSELNMSSLELGDSALYFCASSISGRVSYNEQFFGPGTRLTVL.

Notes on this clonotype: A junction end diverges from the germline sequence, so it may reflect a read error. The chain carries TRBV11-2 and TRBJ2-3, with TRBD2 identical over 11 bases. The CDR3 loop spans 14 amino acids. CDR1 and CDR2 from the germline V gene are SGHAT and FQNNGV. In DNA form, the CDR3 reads TGTGTTAGGAGCCCCCTACTAGCGGGAGATACACAGTATTTT. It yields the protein CVRSPLLAGDTQYF.

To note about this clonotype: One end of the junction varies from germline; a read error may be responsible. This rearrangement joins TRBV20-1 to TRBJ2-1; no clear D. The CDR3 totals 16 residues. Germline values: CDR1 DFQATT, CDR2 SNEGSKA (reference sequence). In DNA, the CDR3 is TGCAGTGCTGCTGACGGTTCTAGGTGGGGTTACAGTGAGCAGTTCTTC. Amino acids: CSAADGSRWGYSEQFF.

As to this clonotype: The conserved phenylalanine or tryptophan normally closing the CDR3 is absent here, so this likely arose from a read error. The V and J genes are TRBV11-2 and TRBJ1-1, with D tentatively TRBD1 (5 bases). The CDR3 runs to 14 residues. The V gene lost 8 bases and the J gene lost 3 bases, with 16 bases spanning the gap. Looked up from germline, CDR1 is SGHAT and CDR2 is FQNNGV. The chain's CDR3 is CASVLDMGYTEAFV. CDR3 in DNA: TGTGCCAGCGTTCTGGACATGGGGTACACTGAAGCTTTCGTT.

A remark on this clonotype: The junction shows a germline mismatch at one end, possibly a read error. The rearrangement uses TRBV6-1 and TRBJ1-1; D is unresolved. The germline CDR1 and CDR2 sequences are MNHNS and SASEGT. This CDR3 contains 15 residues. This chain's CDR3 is CASSEDWQTNTEAFF. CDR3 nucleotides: TGTGCCAGTAGTGAAGATTGGCAGACGAACACTGAAGCTTTCTTT.

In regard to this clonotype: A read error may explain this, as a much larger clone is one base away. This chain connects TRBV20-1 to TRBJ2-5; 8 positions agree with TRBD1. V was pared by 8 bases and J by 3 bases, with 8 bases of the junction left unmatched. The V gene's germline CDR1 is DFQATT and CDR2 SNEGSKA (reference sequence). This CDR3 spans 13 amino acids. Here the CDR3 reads CSTKTGVKETQYF. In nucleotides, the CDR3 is TGCAGTACTAAGACAGGGGTAAAAGAGACCCAGTACTTC.

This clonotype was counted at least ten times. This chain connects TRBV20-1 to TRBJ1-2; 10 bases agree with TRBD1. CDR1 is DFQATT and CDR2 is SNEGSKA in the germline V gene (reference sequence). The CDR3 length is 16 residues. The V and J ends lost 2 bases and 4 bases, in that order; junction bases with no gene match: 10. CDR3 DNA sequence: TGCAGTGCTAGACCGACAGGGGGCTTGGTTGCCTATGGCTACACCTTC. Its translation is CSARPTGGLVAYGYTF.

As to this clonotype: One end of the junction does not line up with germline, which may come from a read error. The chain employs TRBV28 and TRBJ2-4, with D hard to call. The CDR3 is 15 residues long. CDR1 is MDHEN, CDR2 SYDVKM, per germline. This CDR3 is CASSFGLLAKNIEYF. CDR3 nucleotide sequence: TGTGCCAGCAGTTTTGGGTTACTGGCCAAAAACATTGAGTACTTC.

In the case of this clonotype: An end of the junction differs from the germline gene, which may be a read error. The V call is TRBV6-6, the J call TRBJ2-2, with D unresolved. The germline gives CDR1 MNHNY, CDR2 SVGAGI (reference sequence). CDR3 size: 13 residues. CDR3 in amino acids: CTSSYIRAGELFF. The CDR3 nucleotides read TGTACCAGCAGTTACATCAGAGCCGGGGAGCTGTTTTTT.

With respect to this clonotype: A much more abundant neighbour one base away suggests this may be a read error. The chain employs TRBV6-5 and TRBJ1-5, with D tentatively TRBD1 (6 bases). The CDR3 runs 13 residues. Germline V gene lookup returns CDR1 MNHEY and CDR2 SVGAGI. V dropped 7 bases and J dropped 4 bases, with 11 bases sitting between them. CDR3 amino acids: CASNGQQNQPQHF. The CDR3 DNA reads TGTGCCAGCAATGGACAGCAGAATCAGCCCCAGCATTTT.

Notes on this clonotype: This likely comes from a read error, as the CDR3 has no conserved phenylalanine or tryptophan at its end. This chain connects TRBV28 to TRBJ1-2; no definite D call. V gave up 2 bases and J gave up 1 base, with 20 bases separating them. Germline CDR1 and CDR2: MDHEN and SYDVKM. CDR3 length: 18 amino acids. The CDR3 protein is CASSLDPASVPDNYGYTI. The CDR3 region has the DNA TGTGCCAGCAGTTTAGATCCGGCAAGCGTGCCCGATAACTATGGCTACACCATC.

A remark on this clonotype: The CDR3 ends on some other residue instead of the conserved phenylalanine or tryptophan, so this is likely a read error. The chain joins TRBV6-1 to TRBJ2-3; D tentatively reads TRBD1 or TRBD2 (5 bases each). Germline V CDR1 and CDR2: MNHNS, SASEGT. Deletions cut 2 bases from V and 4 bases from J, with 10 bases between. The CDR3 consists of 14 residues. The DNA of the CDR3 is TGTGCCAGCAGTGAAACGGGGCGGGCAGATACGCAGTATATT. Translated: CASSETGRADTQYI.

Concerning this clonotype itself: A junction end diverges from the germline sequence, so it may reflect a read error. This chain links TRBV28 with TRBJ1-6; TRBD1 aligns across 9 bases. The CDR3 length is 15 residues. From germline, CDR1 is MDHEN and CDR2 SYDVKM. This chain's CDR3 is CVSSSHRGLDSPLHF. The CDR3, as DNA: TGTGTCAGCAGTTCGCACAGGGGGCTAGATTCACCTCTCCACTTT.

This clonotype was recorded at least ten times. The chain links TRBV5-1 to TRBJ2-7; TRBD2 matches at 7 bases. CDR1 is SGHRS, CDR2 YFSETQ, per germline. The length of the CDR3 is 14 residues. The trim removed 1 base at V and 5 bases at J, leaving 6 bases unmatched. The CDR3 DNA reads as TGCGCCAGCAGCTTGAGCGGGACGCTCAACGAGCAGTACTTC. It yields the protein CASSLSGTLNEQYF.

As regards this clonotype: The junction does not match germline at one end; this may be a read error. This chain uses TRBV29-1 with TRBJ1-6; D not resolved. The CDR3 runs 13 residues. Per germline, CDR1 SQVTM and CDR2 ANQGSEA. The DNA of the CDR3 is TGCAGCGCTGAGATTAGTAAGAATTCACTCCTCCACTTT. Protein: CSAEISKNSLLHF.